Each of the 18 T cell receptor beta chains below was sequenced from the same sample in a study of T cells in localized non-small cell lung cancer. Clones were sequenced by immunoSEQ multiplex PCR, and TCRdb holds only the in-frame ones, with some missing. The repertoire holds roughly 14,000 clones, with 70% to 90% as singletons. Specimen: peripheral blood mononuclear cells, collected before any cancer treatment. These receptors all come from a male donor older than 55 with stage II lung adenocarcinoma.

This clone is a singleton in its sample. The CDR3 end shows no conserved phenylalanine or tryptophan, and so a read error is likely. Because the CDR3's place on the DNA is in doubt, the DNA is left out and the CDR3 is given as listed by TCRdb. The chain has TRBV11-3 and TRBJ1-1; the D call TRBD1 from the table was never checked on the DNA. The CDR3 is 12 residues long, counting both termini. Germline-derived CDR1 and CDR2 are SGHNT and YENEEA. The CDR3 protein is CASSLGQGAAGV.

V is TRBV29-1 and J is TRBJ2-2; 8 bases are shared with TRBD1. Losses at the gene ends were 5 bases for V and 2 bases for J; bases not matched to a gene: 7. The germline gives CDR1 SQVTM, CDR2 ANQGSEA. The CDR3 totals 15 residues. The CDR3 nucleotides read TGCAGCGTTTGCCCCGACAGGGGTAACACCGGGGAGCTGTTTTTT. Translation: CSVCPDRGNTGELFF.

This chain connects TRBV27 to TRBJ2-1; TRBD2 matches at 14 bases. J was trimmed by 6 bases and V by 3 bases; bases with no gene match: 1. This CDR3 has 15 amino acids. Germline-derived CDR1 and CDR2 are MNHEY and SMNVEV (reference sequence). The CDR3 sequence is CASSLGTSGSNEQFF. Written as DNA, the CDR3 is TGTGCCAGCAGTTTGGGGACTAGCGGGAGCAATGAGCAGTTCTTC.

The genes are TRBV19 and TRBJ2-5; 8 nucleotides line up with TRBD2. The CDR3 has 14 amino acids. The ends lost 6 bases at V and 7 bases at J; junction bases unmatched: 10. Germline V gene data show CDR1 as LNHDA and CDR2 as SQIVND (reference sequence). The CDR3 reads CASSSTSAQGTQYF. The DNA for the CDR3 is TGTGCCAGTAGCTCGACTAGCGCCCAGGGGACCCAGTACTTC.

This clone has more than one count but fewer than ten. This likely traces to a read error, being one base from a far larger clone. The rearrangement joins TRBV4-1 to TRBJ2-2; maybe TRBD2 (5 bases). The length of the CDR3 is 18 residues. Trimming took 0 bases from V and 4 from J, leaving 18 bases between them. The germline gives CDR1 MGHRA, CDR2 YSYEKL. The CDR3 nucleotides are TGCGCCAGCAGCCAAGATCGGGTGGCACTAGTGGTCACCGGGGAGCTGTTTTTT. Its protein is CASSQDRVALVVTGELFF.

This clone is a singleton in its sample. J is TRBJ2-5 and V is TRBV5-4; 10 bases line up with TRBD2. The V segment lost 4 bases and the J segment 5 bases; nucleotides outside the gene matches: 8. Germline CDR1 and CDR2: SGHNT and YYREEE (reference sequence). The CDR3 is made up of 15 amino acids. The CDR3 DNA is TGTGCCAGCAGCCAAAGAGGGACTAGCGAGGAGACCCAGTACTTC. It codes for CASSQRGTSEETQYF.

A note on this clone: Other DNA sequences in the sample encode the same CDR3. The chain carries TRBV6-5 and TRBJ2-7, with D perhaps TRBD2 (6 bases). The CDR3 contains 14 residues. V was pared by 4 bases and J by 0 bases, with 10 bases between. Germline values: CDR1 MNHEY, CDR2 SVGAGI. The CDR3 here is CASSSSGSSYEQYF. CDR3 coding DNA: TGTGCCAGCAGTTCATCCGGGAGCTCCTACGAGCAGTACTTC.

The chain has TRBV28 and TRBJ2-7, with 7 bases aligning to TRBD1. Germline V lookup: CDR1 MDHEN, CDR2 SYDVKM. The CDR3 runs to 14 residues. V lost 2 bases to trimming and J lost 2 bases; unmatched junction nucleotides: 3. Here the CDR3 reads CASSLVGGPYEQYF. The CDR3 DNA is TGTGCCAGCAGTTTAGTAGGGGGCCCCTACGAGCAGTACTTC. The full variable domain, rest sourced from reference TRBV28 and TRBJ2-7, is DVKVTQSSRYLVKRTGEKVFLECVQDMDHENMFWYRQDPGLGLRLIYFSYDVKMKEKGDIPEGYSVSREKKERFSLILESASTNQTSMYLCASSLVGGPYEQYFGPGTRLTVT.

Written as DNA, the CDR3 is TGCGCCAGCAGCCAAGAACAGACTAGCGGGAGAGGGACCCAGTACTTC. It yields the protein CASSQEQTSGRGTQYF. The chain uses TRBV4-1 and TRBJ2-5; TRBD2 matches 12 bases. The trim removed 0 bases at V and 7 bases at J, leaving 6 bases unmatched. The length of the CDR3 is 16 residues. Germline CDR1 MGHRA, CDR2 YSYEKL.

This clone was found a few times. The genes are TRBV19 and TRBJ1-1, with D hard to call. Germline-derived CDR1 and CDR2 are LNHDA and SQIVND (reference sequence). Trimming removed 6 bases from V and 2 bases from J, with 13 bases in between. This CDR3 region has 14 residues. The CDR3 spells CASSMLLGNTEAFF. As DNA, the CDR3 is TGTGCCAGTAGCATGCTACTTGGTAACACTGAAGCTTTCTTT.

The chain links TRBV4-2 to TRBJ2-1; TRBD2 aligns across 11 bases. Germline values: CDR1 LGHNA, CDR2 YNFKEQ. V was pared by 3 bases and J by 7 bases, with 17 bases of the junction left unmatched. The CDR3 is 19 amino acids. CDR3 in amino acids: CASSHRGGSETSGKNEQFF. CDR3 DNA: TGTGCCAGCAGCCACCGAGGTGGGTCAGAGACTAGCGGGAAGAATGAGCAGTTCTTC.

As concerns this clone: Other nucleotide sequences from this sample produce the same CDR3. The chain joins TRBV6-5 to TRBJ2-7; TRBD1 matches 7 bases. The CDR3 runs to 14 residues. The trim removed 6 bases at V and 3 bases at J, leaving 8 bases unmatched. Germline V gives CDR1 MNHEY, CDR2 SVGAGI. The CDR3, as DNA: TGTGCCAGCAGCCGACAGGGTGGGAGCTACGAGCAGTACTTC. Residues: CASSRQGGSYEQYF.

This clone has a single count. V gene TRBV10-3 combines with J gene TRBJ2-7; D not certain. The CDR3 is 12 amino acids. Germline V gives CDR1 ENHRY, CDR2 SYGVKD. V gave up 2 bases and J gave up 7 bases, with 9 bases separating them. The CDR3: CAISETENEQYF. The CDR3 nucleotides are TGTGCCATCAGTGAGACCGAGAATGAGCAGTACTTC.

As to this clone: Different DNA sequences within this sample yield the same CDR3. J is TRBJ1-2 and V is TRBV19; no firm D call. Germline assignment: CDR1 LNHDA and CDR2 SQIVND (reference sequence). CDR3 size: 15 residues. Trimming removed 4 bases from V and 8 bases from J, with 20 bases in between. CDR3 sequence: CASSTYNDPLLGYTF. The CDR3 coding sequence is TGTGCCAGTAGTACTTACAACGACCCGCTCCTAGGCTACACCTTC.

CDR3 nucleotide sequence: TGCGCCAGCAGCTTGGAACTAGCGGGAGACGAGCAGTACTTC. Translating gives CASSLELAGDEQYF. The V gene is TRBV5-1, the J gene TRBJ2-7; 11 bases match TRBD2. Germline values: CDR1 SGHRS, CDR2 YFSETQ. V was pared by 0 bases and J by 5 bases, with 1 base of the junction left unmatched. The length of the CDR3 is 14 residues.

As DNA, the CDR3 is TGCGCCAGCAGCGAAGGACCAGGAGGGCCCCAGCATTTT. Translation: CASSEGPGGPQHF. The chain has TRBV5-1 and TRBJ1-5; the D is unclear. Per germline, CDR1 SGHRS and CDR2 YFSETQ. The CDR3 consists of 13 residues. V lost 4 bases and J 9 bases, leaving 14 bases between the germline ends. The full variable domain, in which reference TRBV5-1 and TRBJ1-5 provide the parts outside the CDR3, is KAGVTQTPRYLIKTRGQQVTLSCSPISGHRSVSWYQQTPGQGLQFLFEYFSETQRNKGNFPGRFSGRQFSNSRSEMNVSTLELGDSALYLCASSEGPGGPQHFGDGTRLSIL.

The chain employs TRBV9 and TRBJ2-7; 12 bases agree with TRBD2. Trimming at V came to 0 bases and at J to 0 bases, leaving 4 bases not matched to a gene. The CDR3 length is 17 residues. Germline V gene lookup returns CDR1 SGDLS and CDR2 YYNGEE. The CDR3 sequence: CASSVVRGLAGSYEQYF. Here the CDR3 DNA reads TGTGCCAGCAGCGTAGTCCGGGGACTAGCGGGCTCCTACGAGCAGTACTTC. The variable domain in full, with the rest retrieved from reference TRBV9 and TRBJ2-7, is DSGVTQTPKHLITATGQRVTLRCSPRSGDLSVYWYQQSLDQGLQFLIQYYNGEERAKGNILERFSAQQFPDLHSELNLSSLELGDSALYFCASSVVRGLAGSYEQYFGPGTRLTVT.

The rearrangement links TRBV7-9 to TRBJ2-5, with 12 bases that match TRBD2. The V gene end was trimmed by 6 bases and the J gene end by 5 bases; junction bases not matched to a gene: 7. This CDR3 region has 15 residues. Germline V gene sequence: CDR1 SEHNR, CDR2 FQNEAQ (reference sequence). CDR3 in DNA: TGTGCCAGCAGTTTTGGACTAGCGGGATCTGAGACCCAGTACTTC. Protein sequence: CASSFGLAGSETQYF.